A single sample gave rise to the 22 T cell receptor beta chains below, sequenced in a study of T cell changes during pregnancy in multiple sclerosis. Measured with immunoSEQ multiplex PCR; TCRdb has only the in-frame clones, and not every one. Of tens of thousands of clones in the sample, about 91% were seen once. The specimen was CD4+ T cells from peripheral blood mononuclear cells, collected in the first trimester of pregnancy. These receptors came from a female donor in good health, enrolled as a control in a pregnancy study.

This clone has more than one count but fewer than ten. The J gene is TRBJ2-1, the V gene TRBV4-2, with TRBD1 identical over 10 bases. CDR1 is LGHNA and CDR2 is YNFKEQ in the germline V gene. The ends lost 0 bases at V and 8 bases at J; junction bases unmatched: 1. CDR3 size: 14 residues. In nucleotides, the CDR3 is TGTGCCAGCAGCCAAGAGACAGGGGGCCATGAGCAGTTCTTC. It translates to CASSQETGGHEQFF.

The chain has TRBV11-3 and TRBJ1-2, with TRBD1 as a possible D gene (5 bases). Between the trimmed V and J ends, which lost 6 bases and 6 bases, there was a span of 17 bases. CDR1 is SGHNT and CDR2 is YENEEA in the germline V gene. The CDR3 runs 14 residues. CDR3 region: CASSPAWGVDGYTF. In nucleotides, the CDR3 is TGTGCCAGCAGTCCCGCCTGGGGGGTTGATGGCTACACCTTC.

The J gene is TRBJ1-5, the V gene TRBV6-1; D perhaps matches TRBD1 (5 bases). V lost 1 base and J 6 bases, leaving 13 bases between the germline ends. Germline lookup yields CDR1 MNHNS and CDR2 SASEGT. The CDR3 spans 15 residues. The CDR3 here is CASSEERAGIQPQHF. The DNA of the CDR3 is TGTGCCAGCAGTGAAGAGCGGGCAGGGATTCAGCCCCAGCATTTT.

The CDR3, as DNA: TGTGCCAGCAGCCAAGATCAAGGGGGGGCTGAAGTCTATGGCTACACCTTC. It codes for CASSQDQGGAEVYGYTF. This chain links TRBV4-2 with TRBJ1-2; possibly TRBD1 for D (6 bases). This CDR3 has 17 amino acids. Germline CDR1 is LGHNA and CDR2 is YNFKEQ. Trimming shortened V by 0 bases and J by 4 bases, and 18 bases separated the two germline ends.

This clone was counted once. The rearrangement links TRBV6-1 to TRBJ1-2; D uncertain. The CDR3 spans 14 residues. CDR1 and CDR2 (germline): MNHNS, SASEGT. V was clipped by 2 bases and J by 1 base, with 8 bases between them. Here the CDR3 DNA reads TGTGCCAGCAGTGAATCGGGATTTAACTATGGCTACACCTTC. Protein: CASSESGFNYGYTF.

In nucleotides, the CDR3 is TGCGCCAGCAGCTCGTCACCACAGGGGGCTGGCGCAGATACGCAGTATTTT. This sequence encodes CASSSSPQGAGADTQYF. V and J are TRBV5-1 and TRBJ2-3, with 9 bases aligning to TRBD1. This CDR3 has 17 residues. Germline CDR1 SGHRS, CDR2 YFSETQ. Losses at the gene ends were 3 bases for V and 4 bases for J; bases not matched to a gene: 12.

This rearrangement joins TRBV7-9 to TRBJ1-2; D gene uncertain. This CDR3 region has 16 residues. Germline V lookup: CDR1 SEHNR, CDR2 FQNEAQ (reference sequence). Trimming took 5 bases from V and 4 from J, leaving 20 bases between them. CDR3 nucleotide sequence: TGTGCCAGCAGCCTAGAGGTGGCGGCAGCAGTCTATGGCTACACCTTC. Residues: CASSLEVAAAVYGYTF.

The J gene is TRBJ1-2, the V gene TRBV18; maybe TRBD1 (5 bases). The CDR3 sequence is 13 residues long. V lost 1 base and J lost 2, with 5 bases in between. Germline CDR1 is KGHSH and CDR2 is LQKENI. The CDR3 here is CASSPQGNYGYTF. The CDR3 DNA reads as TGTGCCAGCTCACCACAGGGGAACTATGGCTACACCTTC. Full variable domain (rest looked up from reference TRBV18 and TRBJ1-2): NAGVMQNPRHLVRRRGQEARLRCSPMKGHSHVYWYRQLPEEGLKFMVYLQKENIIDESGMPKERFSAEFPKEGPSILRIQQVVRGDSAAYFCASSPQGNYGYTFGSGTRLTVV.

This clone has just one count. The CDR3 sequence: CASSPYRGLNTEAFF. In DNA, the CDR3 is TGTGCCAGCAGCCCCTACAGGGGGCTGAACACTGAAGCTTTCTTT. The gene calls are TRBV7-2 and TRBJ1-1; 9 nucleotides line up with TRBD1. Trimming removed 5 bases from V and 0 bases from J; junction bases left unmatched: 4. This CDR3 spans 15 amino acids. Germline CDR1 reads SGHTA; CDR2 reads FQGNSA.

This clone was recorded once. CDR3 residues: CASSLKQGPYNSPLHF. The CDR3 coding sequence is TGTGCCAGCAGCTTAAAACAGGGGCCCTATAATTCACCCCTCCACTTT. V usage is TRBV5-6 and J usage is TRBJ1-6, with 7 nucleotides matching TRBD1. CDR3 length: 16 amino acids. Germline V gene lookup returns CDR1 SGHDT and CDR2 YYEEEE. Trimming took 2 bases from V and 2 from J; bases not matched to a gene: 4.

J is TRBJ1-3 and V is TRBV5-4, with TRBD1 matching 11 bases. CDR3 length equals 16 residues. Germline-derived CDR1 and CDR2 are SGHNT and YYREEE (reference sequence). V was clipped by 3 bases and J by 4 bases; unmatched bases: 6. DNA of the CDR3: TGTGCCAGCAGCTGGACAGGGGGCGCTATAGGAAACACCATATATTTT. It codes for CASSWTGGAIGNTIYF. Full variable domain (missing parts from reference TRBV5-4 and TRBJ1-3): ETGVTQSPTHLIKTRGQQVTLRCSSQSGHNTVSWYQQALGQGPQFIFQYYREEENGRGNFPPRFSGLQFPNYSSELNVNALELDDSALYLCASSWTGGAIGNTIYFGEGSWLTVV.

The DNA for the CDR3 is TGTGCCTGGAGTGAGGGCGGGGACAGCGTTAATGAAAAACTGTTTTTT. Its translation: CAWSEGGDSVNEKLFF. The chain is built from TRBV30 and TRBJ1-4, with 7 bases that match TRBD1. V lost 1 base, J lost 4 bases, and 9 bases stayed unmatched. The CDR3 spans 16 residues. Germline-derived CDR1 and CDR2 are GTSNPN and SVGIG (reference sequence).

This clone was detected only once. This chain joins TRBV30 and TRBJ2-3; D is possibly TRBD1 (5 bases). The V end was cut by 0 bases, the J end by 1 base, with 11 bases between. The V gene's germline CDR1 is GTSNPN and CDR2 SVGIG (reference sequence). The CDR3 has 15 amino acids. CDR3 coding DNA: TGTGCCTGGAGTGTAAACCTAGGGGGCACAGATACGCAGTATTTT. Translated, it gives CAWSVNLGGTDTQYF.

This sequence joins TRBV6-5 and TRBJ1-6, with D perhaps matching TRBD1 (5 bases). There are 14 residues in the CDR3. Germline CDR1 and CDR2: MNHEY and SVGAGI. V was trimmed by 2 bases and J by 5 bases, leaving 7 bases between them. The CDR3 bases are TGTGCCAGCAGTTACGACAGAGATAATTCACCCCTCCACTTT. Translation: CASSYDRDNSPLHF.

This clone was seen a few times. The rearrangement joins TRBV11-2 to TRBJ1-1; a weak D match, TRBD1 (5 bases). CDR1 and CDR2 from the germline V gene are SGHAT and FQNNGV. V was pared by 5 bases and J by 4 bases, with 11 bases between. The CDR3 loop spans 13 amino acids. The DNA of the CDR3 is TGTGCCAGCAGCGCTCAGGGAACCACTGAAGCTTTCTTT. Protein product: CASSAQGTTEAFF.

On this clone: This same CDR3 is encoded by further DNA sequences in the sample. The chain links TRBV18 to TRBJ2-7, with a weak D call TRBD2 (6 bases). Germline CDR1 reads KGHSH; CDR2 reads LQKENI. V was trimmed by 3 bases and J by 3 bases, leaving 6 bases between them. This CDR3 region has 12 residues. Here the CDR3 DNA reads TGTGCCAGCTCACCGGAGGGCTACGAGCAGTACTTC. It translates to CASSPEGYEQYF.

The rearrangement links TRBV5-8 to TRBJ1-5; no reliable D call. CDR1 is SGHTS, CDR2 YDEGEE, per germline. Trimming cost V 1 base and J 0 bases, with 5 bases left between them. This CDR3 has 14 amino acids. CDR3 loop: CASSLSNSNQPQHF. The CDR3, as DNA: TGTGCCAGCAGCTTGTCAAATAGCAATCAGCCCCAGCATTTT. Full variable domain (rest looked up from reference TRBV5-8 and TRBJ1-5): EAGVTQSPTHLIKTRGQQATLRCSPISGHTSVYWYQQALGLGLQFLLWYDEGEERNRGNFPPRFSGRQFPNYSSELNVNALELEDSALYLCASSLSNSNQPQHFGDGTRLSIL.

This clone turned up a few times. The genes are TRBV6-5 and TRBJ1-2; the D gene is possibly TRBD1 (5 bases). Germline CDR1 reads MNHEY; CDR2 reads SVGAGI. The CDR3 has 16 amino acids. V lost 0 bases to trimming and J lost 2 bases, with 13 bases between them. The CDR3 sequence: CASSYSARGWNYGYTF. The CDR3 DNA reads TGTGCCAGCAGTTACTCCGCTAGGGGATGGAACTATGGCTACACCTTC.

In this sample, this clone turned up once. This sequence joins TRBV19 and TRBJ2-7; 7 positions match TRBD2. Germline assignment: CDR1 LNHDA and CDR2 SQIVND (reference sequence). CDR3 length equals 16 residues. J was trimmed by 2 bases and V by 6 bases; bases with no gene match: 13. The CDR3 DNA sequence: TGTGCCAGTAGACCTCGAGGGCTAGCGGATACCTACGAGCAGTACTTC. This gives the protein CASRPRGLADTYEQYF.

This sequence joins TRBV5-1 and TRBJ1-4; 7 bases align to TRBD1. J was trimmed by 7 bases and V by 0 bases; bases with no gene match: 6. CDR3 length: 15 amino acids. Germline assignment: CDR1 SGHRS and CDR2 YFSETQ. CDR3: CASSLEGARGEKLFF. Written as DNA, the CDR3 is TGCGCCAGCAGCTTGGAGGGGGCAAGGGGTGAAAAACTGTTTTTT. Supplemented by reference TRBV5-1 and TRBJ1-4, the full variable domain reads KAGVTQTPRYLIKTRGQQVTLSCSPISGHRSVSWYQQTPGQGLQFLFEYFSETQRNKGNFPGRFSGRQFSNSRSEMNVSTLELGDSALYLCASSLEGARGEKLFFGSGTQLSVL.

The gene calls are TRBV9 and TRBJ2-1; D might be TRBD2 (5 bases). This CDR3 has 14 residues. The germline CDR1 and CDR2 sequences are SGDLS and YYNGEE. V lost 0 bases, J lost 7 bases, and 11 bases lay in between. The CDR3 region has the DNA TGTGCCAGCAGCGTAGTGGCCCGAGGGAATGAGCAGTTCTTC. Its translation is CASSVVARGNEQFF.

DNA of the CDR3: TGTGCCAGCAGCTTATTTCTCCGGACTCGGGGGAACGAGCAGTACTTC. Translated: CASSLFLRTRGNEQYF. The V call is TRBV11-2, the J call TRBJ2-7, with D possibly matching TRBD2 (6 bases). The CDR3 spans 16 residues. V was cut by 2 bases and J by 5 bases, with 19 bases left in between. Germline V gene sequence: CDR1 SGHAT, CDR2 FQNNGV.